One and the same sample provided the 16 T cell receptor beta chains below, sequenced in a study of cytomegalovirus exposure and HLA in healthy donors. In the PCR, 60 Vbeta and 13 Jbeta primers were used. The protocol was immunoSEQ multiplex PCR, while the TCRdb copy is restricted to in-frame clones and leaves out a portion. This table has approximately 160,000 clones, about four fifths appearing once. The sample comprised PBMCs. The origin of the receptors is a woman aged 45-65 years in good health and CMV-seropositive.

This clone occurred once. The J gene is TRBJ2-7, the V gene TRBV7-2; 8 nucleotides match TRBD1. The V gene's germline CDR1 is SGHTA and CDR2 FQGNSA. The CDR3 is 15 amino acids. Trimming cost V 5 bases and J 4 bases; bases outside gene matches: 10. The CDR3 nucleotides are TGTGCCAGCAGCGTGACAGGGGTTAAGCTTTACGAGCAGTACTTC. It yields the protein CASSVTGVKLYEQYF.

The rearrangement links TRBV19 to TRBJ1-2; weak D call: TRBD1 (5 bases). Germline-derived CDR1 and CDR2 are LNHDA and SQIVND (reference sequence). V was pared by 5 bases and J by 7 bases, with 20 bases between. CDR3 length: 15 residues. CDR3 in DNA: TGTGCCAGTAGTCACCTGACAGCTCCGTTTTTTGGCTACACCTTC. This codes for CASSHLTAPFFGYTF.

The genes are TRBV5-1 and TRBJ1-4, with D perhaps matching TRBD1 (6 bases). Germline CDR1 reads SGHRS; CDR2 reads YFSETQ. The CDR3 consists of 14 residues. V was shortened by 4 bases and J by 3 bases, with 10 bases between the two germline ends. The CDR3 reads CASSPDSPNEKLFF. In nucleotides, the CDR3 is TGCGCCAGCAGCCCGGACAGCCCTAATGAAAAACTGTTTTTT. Combining the CDR3 with reference TRBV5-1 and TRBJ1-4 gives the whole variable domain KAGVTQTPRYLIKTRGQQVTLSCSPISGHRSVSWYQQTPGQGLQFLFEYFSETQRNKGNFPGRFSGRQFSNSRSEMNVSTLELGDSALYLCASSPDSPNEKLFFGSGTQLSVL.

J is TRBJ2-5 and V is TRBV7-9, with TRBD2 identical over 7 bases. CDR1 and CDR2 (germline): SEHNR, FQNEAQ (reference sequence). V was clipped by 4 bases and J by 5 bases; unmatched bases: 10. This CDR3 has 15 residues. CDR3 residues: CASSWEGTIRETQYF. CDR3 in DNA: TGTGCCAGCAGCTGGGAGGGGACTATCCGGGAGACCCAGTACTTC.

The V gene is TRBV19, the J gene TRBJ1-5, with D maybe TRBD1 (5 bases). The CDR3 runs to 15 residues. Trimming stripped 7 bases from V and 2 bases from J, with 15 bases between. CDR1 and CDR2 (germline): LNHDA, SQIVND (reference sequence). CDR3 DNA: TGTGCCAGTACGGTGTGGGGCGAGGGCAATCAGCCCCAGCATTTT. This translates into CASTVWGEGNQPQHF. Drawing the rest from reference TRBV19 and TRBJ1-5, the complete variable domain is DGGITQSPKYLFRKEGQNVTLSCEQNLNHDAMYWYRQDPGQGLRLIYYSQIVNDFQKGDIAEGYSVSREKKESFPLTVTSAQKNPTAFYLCASTVWGEGNQPQHFGDGTRLSIL.

This chain links TRBV15 with TRBJ2-5; 9 nucleotides line up with TRBD1. The CDR3 is 18 residues long. The trim removed 5 bases at V and 5 bases at J, leaving 18 bases unmatched. Germline assignment: CDR1 LNHNV and CDR2 YYDKDF (reference sequence). CDR3 sequence (DNA): TGTGCCACCAGCCCAGACCCGGGACAGGGATTTAGTGGCGAGACCCAGTACTTC. Its protein is CATSPDPGQGFSGETQYF.

This clone was seen more than once but under ten times. The chain uses TRBV4-2 and TRBJ2-5; D is possibly TRBD1 (6 bases). TRBJ2-7 matches the DNA end more closely, so the J call is doubtful. The CDR3 covers 15 residues. Germline lookup yields CDR1 LGHNA and CDR2 YNFKEQ. The CDR3 spells CASSQDPTGSYEQYF. The CDR3 bases are TGTGCCAGCAGCCAAGATCCGACAGGATCCTACGAGCAGTACTTC.

This chain uses TRBV6-6 with TRBJ1-1; a weak D match, TRBD1 (6 bases). The CDR3 sequence is 10 residues long. Trimming removed 10 bases at V and 7 bases at J, with 10 bases between. Looked up from germline, CDR1 is MNHNY and CDR2 is SVGAGI (reference sequence). The CDR3 coding sequence is TGTGCCACCGGACAGCTTGAAGCTTTCTTT. This translates into CATGQLEAFF.

This clone was detected only once. The J gene is TRBJ2-2, the V gene TRBV7-6, with TRBD1 identical over 7 bases. Germline trimming cut 2 bases from V and 4 bases from J; bases unmatched to any gene: 7. The length of the CDR3 is 16 residues. Germline values: CDR1 SGHVS, CDR2 FNYEAQ. CDR3 DNA: TGTGCCAGCAGCTTAACCCAGCAGGGGGTCACCGGGGAGCTGTTTTTT. Encoded protein: CASSLTQQGVTGELFF.

The rearrangement joins TRBV11-3 to TRBJ2-2; 9 positions match TRBD2. The trim removed 1 base at V and 6 bases at J, leaving 18 bases unmatched. The CDR3 has 20 amino acids. The V gene's germline CDR1 is SGHNT and CDR2 YENEEA. DNA of the CDR3: TGTGCCAGCAGCTTAGCCCCTCTATGGTTCGAAGCGGGGGGATCCGGGGAGCTGTTTTTT. It specifies CASSLAPLWFEAGGSGELFF.

The rearrangement uses TRBV10-3 and TRBJ1-2, with 7 bases aligning to TRBD1. This CDR3 has 15 amino acids. Per germline, CDR1 ENHRY and CDR2 SYGVKD. Trimming took 6 bases from V and 0 from J; bases not matched to a gene: 7. The CDR3 DNA reads as TGTGCCATCAGACCTCAGACAGGGTCTAACTATGGCTACACCTTC. Its translation: CAIRPQTGSNYGYTF.

DNA for the CDR3: TGTGCCAGTAGCATGGGGGACAGGTATTCAGATACGCAGTATTTT. Translated: CASSMGDRYSDTQYF. The chain carries TRBV19 and TRBJ2-3, with TRBD1 identical over 8 bases. The trim removed 6 bases at V and 4 bases at J, leaving 9 bases unmatched. CDR1 and CDR2 from the germline V gene are LNHDA and SQIVND (reference sequence). There are 15 residues in the CDR3.

This chain joins TRBV23-1 and TRBJ2-2; the D gene is possibly TRBD1 (5 bases). TRBV23-1 carries the ORF label, with uncertain function. V gave up 7 bases and J gave up 6 bases, with 12 bases separating them. This CDR3 contains 13 residues. Written as DNA, the CDR3 is TGCGCCAGCATTCATCAGGGCCCCGGGGAGCTGTTTTTT. This codes for CASIHQGPGELFF.

Comment on this clone: The germline gene is not matched at one end of the junction; a read error may be the cause. V and J are TRBV27 and TRBJ2-4, with 9 bases fitting TRBD2. This CDR3 region has 15 residues. Germline CDR1 reads MNHEY; CDR2 reads SMNVEV (reference sequence). The CDR3 loop reads CASTAGGLGKNIQCF. For the CDR3, the DNA is TGTGCCAGCACAGCGGGAGGTTTGGGAAAAAACATTCAGTGCTTC.

In its sample, this clone was seen a few times. V is TRBV9 and J is TRBJ2-3; 16 bases agree with TRBD2. The germline V gene has CDR1 SGDLS and CDR2 YYNGEE. This CDR3 comprises 20 residues. With V trimmed by 4 bases and J by 0 bases, 11 bases remained unmatched. The CDR3 sequence is CASSPRGGLAGGRSTDTQYF. CDR3 DNA sequence: TGTGCCAGCAGCCCTAGGGGGGGACTAGCGGGGGGGCGGAGCACAGATACGCAGTATTTT.

This clone turned up a few times. CDR3 sequence reads: CASTKTTGAGYEQYF. CDR3 in DNA: TGTGCCAGCACCAAAACGACAGGCGCGGGCTACGAGCAGTACTTC. The chain recombines TRBV28 with TRBJ2-7; D perhaps matches TRBD1 (6 bases). Germline CDR1 reads MDHEN; CDR2 reads SYDVKM. The V end lost 7 bases, the J end lost 3 bases, and 19 bases lay between the germline ends. The CDR3 runs 15 residues.